The clone carrying this T cell receptor beta chain was found a few times. Methods used by the authors: A distant-metastasis classifier for papillary thyroid cancer was built using CDR3 differences across clinicopathological groups. TCRdb used MiXCR to call clones anew from the PCR reads. These V and J calls originate from TCRdb's pipeline instead of the authors' own analysis. The data show over 9,000 clones, about 27% seen once. These data belong to a study of metastatic and nonmetastatic thyroid tumors. The germline V and J ends were trimmed by 9 bases and 4 bases, with 19 bases remaining between them. Germline-derived CDR1 and CDR2 are LNHDA and SQIVND (reference sequence). This CDR3 has 14 amino acids. All patients reached thyroid surgery having received no treatment beforehand.

The chain has TRBV19 and TRBJ2-7; no clear D. Sample: adjacent normal tissue. This sequence originates from a male donor with papillary thyroid cancer or a benign thyroid nodule (not recorded which). Some clones in this sample may be carry-over from other donors' samples. Written as DNA, the CDR3 is TGTGCCAGGAACAAGCAAGTAACCGCTTACGAGCAGTACTTC. This gives the protein CARNKQVTAYEQYF.